The 11 T cell receptor beta chains given below trace back to one sample, sequenced in a study of OX40 agonist ivuxolimab in advanced cancers. Profiling relied on immunoSEQ multiplex PCR, and the TCRdb table lists in-frame clones only, not all of them. The sample yields 20,000 to 25,000 clones, about 79% seen once. Sequencing used CD4+ or CD8+ T cells sorted from blood, obtained in a trial of the OX40 agonist ivuxolimab. These receptors were obtained from an adult with an advanced solid tumor such as melanoma, head and neck, liver or kidney cancer.

Remarks on this clone: One junction end disagrees with the germline gene, perhaps due to a read error. The chain uses TRBV9 and TRBJ1-5; D gene unclear. CDR3 length: 14 residues. CDR1 and CDR2 from the germline V gene are SGDLS and YYNGEE. This CDR3 reads CASGVTDRGQPQHF. In DNA, the CDR3 is TGTGCCAGCGGCGTCACCGACCGTGGACAGCCCCAGCATTTT.

The CDR3 DNA follows: TGTGCCAGTAGTGCACTAGAGAAAACCTACGAGCAGTACTTC. It translates to CASSALEKTYEQYF. The gene calls are TRBV19 and TRBJ2-7, with a possible D match to TRBD2 (5 bases). V lost 5 bases to trimming and J lost 2 bases, with 13 bases between them. The CDR3 runs to 14 residues. Germline CDR1 LNHDA, CDR2 SQIVND (reference sequence).

J is TRBJ1-5 and V is TRBV29-1; D not resolved. The CDR3 totals 14 residues. Germline assignment: CDR1 SQVTM and CDR2 ANQGSEA. Trimming cost V 6 bases and J 3 bases, with 15 bases left between them. In DNA form, the CDR3 reads TGCAGCGTCGCGGAGTTCGGGGACAATCAGCCCCAGCATTTT. This codes for CSVAEFGDNQPQHF.

CDR3 DNA sequence: TGTGCCAGCTCTGGGACAGGGGGCGACTATGGCTACACCTTC. This translates into CASSGTGGDYGYTF. The V gene is TRBV6-6, the J gene TRBJ1-2; TRBD1 aligns across 12 bases. From germline, CDR1 is MNHNY and CDR2 SVGAGI (reference sequence). Unmatched junction bases numbered 4, after V lost 8 bases and J lost 3 bases. The CDR3 has 14 residues.

The chain is built from TRBV28 and TRBJ2-7, with TRBD1 matching over 9 bases. The J segment lost 3 bases and the V segment lost 6 bases, leaving 12 bases of the junction unmatched. The CDR3 totals 16 residues. CDR1 and CDR2 (germline): MDHEN, SYDVKM. CDR3: CASSHMDGTGFYEQYF. CDR3 coding DNA: TGTGCCAGCAGCCACATGGACGGGACAGGGTTCTACGAGCAGTACTTC.

V and J are TRBV6-6 and TRBJ1-5, with unresolved D. Germline values: CDR1 MNHNY, CDR2 SVGAGI (reference sequence). This CDR3 region has 16 residues. The V end lost 2 bases, the J end lost 0 bases, and 11 bases lay between the germline ends. The CDR3 protein is CASSYRPLDSNQPQHF. CDR3 nucleotide sequence: TGTGCCAGCAGTTACAGGCCACTAGATAGCAATCAGCCCCAGCATTTT.

The genes are TRBV18 and TRBJ2-5, with D possibly TRBD1 on 6 matching bases. Germline V lookup: CDR1 KGHSH, CDR2 LQKENI. Trimming took 6 bases from V and 3 from J, leaving 17 bases between them. This CDR3 has 15 residues. The CDR3 DNA sequence: TGTGCCAGCTCCCGACAGCCGGGACACAAAGAGACCCAGTACTTC. Its protein is CASSRQPGHKETQYF.

The chain is built from TRBV29-1 and TRBJ2-7, with D possibly matching TRBD1 (6 bases). CDR1 is SQVTM, CDR2 ANQGSEA, per germline. This CDR3 contains 12 residues. V lost 4 bases, J lost 7 bases, and 14 bases lay in between. The CDR3 sequence is CSVVVWGQEQYF. CDR3 sequence (DNA): TGCAGCGTTGTGGTTTGGGGGCAGGAGCAGTACTTC.

V is TRBV7-8 and J is TRBJ1-5; D is unclear. Trimming stripped 5 bases from V and 1 base from J, with 12 bases between. Germline V gene lookup returns CDR1 SGHVS and CDR2 FQNEAQ. This CDR3 has 15 residues. The CDR3 is CASSARFWSNQPQHF. The CDR3 DNA is TGTGCCAGCAGCGCCCGATTCTGGAGCAATCAGCCCCAGCATTTT.

This chain links TRBV4-2 with TRBJ2-3; weak D call: TRBD2 (5 bases). CDR3 size: 16 residues. Trimming stripped 0 bases from V and 3 bases from J, with 13 bases between. Per germline, CDR1 LGHNA and CDR2 YNFKEQ. The CDR3 DNA reads as TGTGCCAGCAGCCAAGAGGCCCAGGTAGCGACAGATACGCAGTATTTT. It specifies CASSQEAQVATDTQYF.

The chain is built from TRBV5-1 and TRBJ2-1, with a tentative D call TRBD2 (6 bases). With 3 bases removed from V and 5 bases from J, the gap between germline ends came to 21 bases. CDR3 length: 17 residues. Germline lookup yields CDR1 SGHRS and CDR2 YFSETQ. CDR3 coding DNA: TGCGCCAGCAGCTCCGGGCTCTTGGCGGGATGGGACAATGAGCAGTTCTTC. It is translated as CASSSGLLAGWDNEQFF.